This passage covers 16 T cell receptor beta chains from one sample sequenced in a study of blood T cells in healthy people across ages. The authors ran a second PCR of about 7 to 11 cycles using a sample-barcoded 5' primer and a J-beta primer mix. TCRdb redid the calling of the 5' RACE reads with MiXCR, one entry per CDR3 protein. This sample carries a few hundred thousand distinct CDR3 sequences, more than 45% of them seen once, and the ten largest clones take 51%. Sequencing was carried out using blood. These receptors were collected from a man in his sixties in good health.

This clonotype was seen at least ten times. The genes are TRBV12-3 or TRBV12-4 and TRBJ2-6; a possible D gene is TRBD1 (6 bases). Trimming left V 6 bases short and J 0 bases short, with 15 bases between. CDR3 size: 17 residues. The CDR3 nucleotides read TGTGCCAGCAGGAACAGGGTGGCGAGCTCTGGGGCCAACGTCCTGACTTTC. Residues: CASRNRVASSGANVLTF.

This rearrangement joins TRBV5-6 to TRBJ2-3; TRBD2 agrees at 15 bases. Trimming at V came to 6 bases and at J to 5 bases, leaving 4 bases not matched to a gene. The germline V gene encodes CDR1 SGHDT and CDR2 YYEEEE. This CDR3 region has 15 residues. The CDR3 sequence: CASMPGLAGGDTQYF. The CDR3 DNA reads TGTGCCAGCATGCCGGGACTAGCGGGAGGAGATACGCAGTATTTT.

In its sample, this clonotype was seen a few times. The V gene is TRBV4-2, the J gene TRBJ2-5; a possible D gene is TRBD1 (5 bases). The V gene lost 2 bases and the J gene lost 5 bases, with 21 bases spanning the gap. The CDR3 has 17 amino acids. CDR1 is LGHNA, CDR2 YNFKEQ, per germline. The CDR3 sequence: CASSQRFGQGGRETQYF. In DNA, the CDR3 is TGTGCCAGCAGCCAACGGTTCGGGCAGGGCGGAAGGGAGACCCAGTACTTC.

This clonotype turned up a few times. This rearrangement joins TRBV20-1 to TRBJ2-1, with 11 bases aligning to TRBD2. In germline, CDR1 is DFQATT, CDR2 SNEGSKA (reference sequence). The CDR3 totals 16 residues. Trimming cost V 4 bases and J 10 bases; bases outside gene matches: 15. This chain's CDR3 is CSATGTSGKHRGEQFF. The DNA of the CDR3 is TGCAGTGCTACCGGGACTAGCGGAAAGCACAGAGGGGAGCAGTTCTTC.

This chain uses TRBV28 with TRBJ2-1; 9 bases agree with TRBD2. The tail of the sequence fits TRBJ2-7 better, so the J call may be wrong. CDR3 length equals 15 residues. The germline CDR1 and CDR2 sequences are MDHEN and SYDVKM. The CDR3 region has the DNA TGTGCCAGCAGTTCGGGTAGCGGGAGTAAGTACGAGCAGTACTTC. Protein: CASSSGSGSKYEQYF.

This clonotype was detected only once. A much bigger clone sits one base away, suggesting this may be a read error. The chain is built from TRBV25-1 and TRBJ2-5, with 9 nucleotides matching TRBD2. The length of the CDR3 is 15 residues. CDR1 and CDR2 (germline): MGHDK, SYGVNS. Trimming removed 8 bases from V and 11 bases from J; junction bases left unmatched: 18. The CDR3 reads CASLGGGGAYNEQYF. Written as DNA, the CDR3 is TGTGCCAGCCTAGGGGGCGGGGGGGCCTACAATGAGCAGTACTTC. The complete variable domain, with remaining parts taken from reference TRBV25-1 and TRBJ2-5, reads EADIYQTPRYLVIGTGKKITLECSQTMGHDKMYWYQQDPGMELHLIHYSYGVNSTEKGDLSSESTVSRIRTEHFPLTLESARPSHTSQYLCASLGGGGAYNEQYFGPGTRLLVL.

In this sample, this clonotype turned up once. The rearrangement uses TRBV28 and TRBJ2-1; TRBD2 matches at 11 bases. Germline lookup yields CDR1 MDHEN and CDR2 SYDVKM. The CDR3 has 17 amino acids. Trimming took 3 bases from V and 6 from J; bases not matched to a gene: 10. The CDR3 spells CASSFPPLAGERNEQFF. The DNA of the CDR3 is TGTGCCAGCAGTTTTCCCCCACTAGCGGGAGAACGCAATGAGCAGTTCTTC.

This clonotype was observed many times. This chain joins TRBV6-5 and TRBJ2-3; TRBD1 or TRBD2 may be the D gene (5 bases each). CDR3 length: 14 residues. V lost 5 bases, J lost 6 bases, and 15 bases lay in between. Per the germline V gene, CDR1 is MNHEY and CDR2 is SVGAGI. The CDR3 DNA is TGTGCCAGCAGTCGGACCCCACGGGGCGATACGCAGTATTTT. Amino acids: CASSRTPRGDTQYF.

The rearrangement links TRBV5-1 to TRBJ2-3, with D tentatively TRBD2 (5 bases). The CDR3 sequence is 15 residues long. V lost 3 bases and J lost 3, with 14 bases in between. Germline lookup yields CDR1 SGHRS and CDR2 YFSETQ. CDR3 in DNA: TGCGCCAGCAGCTGGTACGAAGGCGGGACAGATACGCAGTATTTT. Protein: CASSWYEGGTDTQYF. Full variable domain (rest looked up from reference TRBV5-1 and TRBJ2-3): KAGVTQTPRYLIKTRGQQVTLSCSPISGHRSVSWYQQTPGQGLQFLFEYFSETQRNKGNFPGRFSGRQFSNSRSEMNVSTLELGDSALYLCASSWYEGGTDTQYFGPGTRLTVL.

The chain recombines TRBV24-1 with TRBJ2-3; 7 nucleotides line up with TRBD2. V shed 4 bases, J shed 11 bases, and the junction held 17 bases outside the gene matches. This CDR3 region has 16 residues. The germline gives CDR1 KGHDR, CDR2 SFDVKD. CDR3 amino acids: CATSESLAETQRGQYF. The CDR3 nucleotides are TGTGCCACCAGTGAATCCCTAGCGGAGACCCAGAGAGGGCAGTATTTT.

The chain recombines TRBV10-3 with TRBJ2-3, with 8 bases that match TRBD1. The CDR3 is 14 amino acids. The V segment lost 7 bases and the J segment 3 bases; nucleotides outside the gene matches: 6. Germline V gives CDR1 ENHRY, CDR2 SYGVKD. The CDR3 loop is CAIKGQGRTDTQYF. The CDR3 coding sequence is TGTGCCATCAAAGGACAGGGTAGGACAGATACGCAGTATTTT.

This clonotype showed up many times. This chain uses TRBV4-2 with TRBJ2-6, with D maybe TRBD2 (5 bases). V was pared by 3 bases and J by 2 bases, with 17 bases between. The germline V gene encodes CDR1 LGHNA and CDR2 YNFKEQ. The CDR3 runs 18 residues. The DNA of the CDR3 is TGTGCCAGCAGCCAGGACCGGACTTCGGGTACTGGGGCCAACGTCCTGACTTTC. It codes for CASSQDRTSGTGANVLTF.

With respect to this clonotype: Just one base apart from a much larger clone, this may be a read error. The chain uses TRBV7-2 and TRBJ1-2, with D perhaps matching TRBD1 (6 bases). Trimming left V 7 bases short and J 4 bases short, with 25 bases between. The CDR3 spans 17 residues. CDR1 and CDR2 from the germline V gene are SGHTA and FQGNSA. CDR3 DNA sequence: TGTGCCAGCAATAGGCTCGGGGCGGAGGGGGGATTCTATGGCTACACCTTC. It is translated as CASNRLGAEGGFYGYTF.

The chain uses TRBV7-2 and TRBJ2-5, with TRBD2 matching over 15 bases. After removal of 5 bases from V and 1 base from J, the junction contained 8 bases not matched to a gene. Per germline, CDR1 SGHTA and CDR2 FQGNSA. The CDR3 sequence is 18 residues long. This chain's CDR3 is CASSLKGLAGGTQETQYF. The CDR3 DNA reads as TGTGCCAGCAGCCTAAAGGGACTAGCGGGGGGCACCCAAGAGACCCAGTACTTC.

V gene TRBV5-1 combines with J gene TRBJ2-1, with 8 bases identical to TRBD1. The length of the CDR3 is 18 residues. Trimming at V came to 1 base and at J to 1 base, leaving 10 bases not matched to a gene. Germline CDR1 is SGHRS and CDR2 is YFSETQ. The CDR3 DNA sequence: TGCGCCAGCAGCTTGCGGACAGGGACCCTCTCATCCTACAATGAGCAGTTCTTC. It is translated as CASSLRTGTLSSYNEQFF.

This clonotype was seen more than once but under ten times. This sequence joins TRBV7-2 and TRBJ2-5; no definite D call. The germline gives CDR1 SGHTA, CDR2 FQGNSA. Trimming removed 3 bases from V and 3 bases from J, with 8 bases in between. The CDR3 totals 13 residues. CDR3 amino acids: CASSFRLEETQYF. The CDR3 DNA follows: TGTGCCAGCAGCTTCAGACTTGAAGAGACCCAGTACTTC.